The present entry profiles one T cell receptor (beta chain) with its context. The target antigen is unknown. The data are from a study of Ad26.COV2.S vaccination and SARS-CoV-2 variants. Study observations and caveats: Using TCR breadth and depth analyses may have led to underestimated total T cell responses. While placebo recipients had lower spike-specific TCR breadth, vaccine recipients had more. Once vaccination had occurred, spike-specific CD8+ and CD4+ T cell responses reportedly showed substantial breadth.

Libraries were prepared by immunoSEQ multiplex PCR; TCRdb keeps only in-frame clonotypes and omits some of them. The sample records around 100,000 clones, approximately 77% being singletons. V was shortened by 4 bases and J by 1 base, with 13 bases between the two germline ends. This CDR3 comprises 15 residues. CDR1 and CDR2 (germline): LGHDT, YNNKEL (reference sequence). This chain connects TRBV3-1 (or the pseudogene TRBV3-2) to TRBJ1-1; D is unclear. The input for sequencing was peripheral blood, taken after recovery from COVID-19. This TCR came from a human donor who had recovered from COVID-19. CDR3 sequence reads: CASSPSAAANTEAFF. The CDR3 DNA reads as TGTGCCAGCAGCCCTAGCGCGGCAGCGAACACTGAAGCTTTCTTT.